Shown below are 12 T cell receptor beta chains from a single sample sequenced in a study of CD8+CD57+ T cells in acquired aplastic anemia. Before being chosen for sequencing, patients had shown CD8+CD57+ cell expansion by flow cytometry. Genomic DNA provided the template from which TCR beta VDJ and CDR3 profiles were obtained. TCRdb re-called the reads through MiXCR, storing one row per CDR3 protein. The sample holds around 130,000 distinct CDR3 sequences; 50% to 70% are singletons and the top ten take approximately 28%. The specimen was sorted CD4+, CD8+, or CD8+CD57+ T cells (not recorded which) from PBMCs. These receptors all stem from a human donor with aplastic anemia.

This chain links TRBV19 with TRBJ1-1; 9 positions match TRBD1. The CDR3 runs 14 residues. Germline V gene sequence: CDR1 LNHDA, CDR2 SQIVND (reference sequence). J lost 10 bases, V lost 7 bases, and 13 bases had no gene match. CDR3 sequence (DNA): TGTGCCAGTACCGTCAGAGGACAGGGGATAGGAGCTTTCTTT. Protein sequence: CASTVRGQGIGAFF.

The rearrangement links TRBV25-1 to TRBJ2-7; 7 bases align to TRBD1. The trim removed 5 bases at V and 3 bases at J, leaving 10 bases unmatched. The CDR3 length is 15 residues. Per the germline V gene, CDR1 is MGHDK and CDR2 is SYGVNS. As DNA, the CDR3 is TGTGCCAGCAGTTTTCCTCCCGGACAGGACTACGAGCAGTACTTC. Translation gives CASSFPPGQDYEQYF.

This clonotype came up once. This chain uses TRBV7-6 with TRBJ2-5, with D hard to call. The CDR3 is 13 amino acids. Germline V lookup: CDR1 SGHVS, CDR2 FNYEAQ. V lost 1 base to trimming and J lost 10 bases, with 13 bases between them. The CDR3, as DNA: TGTGCCAGCAGCTTAGATCTTCAAAGGAGCCAGTACTTC. Protein: CASSLDLQRSQYF.

The chain is built from TRBV24-1 and TRBJ2-2, with D unresolved. Germline assignment: CDR1 KGHDR and CDR2 SFDVKD. CDR3 length equals 12 residues. Trimming cost V 1 base and J 7 bases, with 3 bases left between them. The CDR3 here is CATSDFVGELFF. The CDR3 nucleotides read TGTGCCACCAGTGATTTTGTCGGGGAGCTGTTTTTT.

The rearrangement joins TRBV29-1 to TRBJ2-1, with unresolved D. The CDR3 loop spans 12 amino acids. The V end was cut by 6 bases, the J end by 9 bases, with 15 bases between. From germline, CDR1 is SQVTM and CDR2 ANQGSEA. Here the CDR3 reads CSVPDGGTEQFF. The CDR3 DNA follows: TGCAGCGTCCCTGACGGCGGCACTGAGCAGTTCTTC.

V usage is TRBV15 and J usage is TRBJ2-7; D uncertain. Looked up from germline, CDR1 is LNHNV and CDR2 is YYDKDF (reference sequence). The V gene lost 0 bases and the J gene lost 4 bases, with 4 bases spanning the gap. The CDR3 covers 12 residues. CDR3 residues: CATSRDAYEQYF. CDR3 DNA: TGTGCCACCAGCAGAGACGCTTACGAGCAGTACTTC.

The chain joins TRBV2 to TRBJ2-6; D gene uncertain. The CDR3 runs to 17 residues. Between the trimmed V and J ends, which lost 4 bases and 0 bases, there was a span of 13 bases. Germline V gene sequence: CDR1 SNHLY, CDR2 FYNNEI. CDR3 amino acids: CASSAKGSPSGANVLTF. DNA of the CDR3: TGTGCCAGCAGTGCTAAAGGGTCGCCCTCTGGGGCCAACGTCCTGACTTTC.

This clonotype has just a few counts. A much more abundant neighbour one base away suggests this may be a read error. The V and J genes are TRBV10-3 and TRBJ1-2, with a tentative D call TRBD1 (5 bases). From germline, CDR1 is ENHRY and CDR2 SYGVKD. The CDR3 covers 14 residues. The CDR3 spells CAISAGGDNYGHTF. The DNA for the CDR3 is TGTGCCATCAGTGCCGGGGGGGATAACTATGGCCACACCTTC.

The J gene is TRBJ2-7, the V gene TRBV5-1, with D maybe TRBD1 (6 bases). CDR1 is SGHRS, CDR2 YFSETQ, per germline. The CDR3 consists of 14 residues. Trimming took off 0 bases at V and 3 bases at J, with 10 bases between the two ends. In nucleotides, the CDR3 is TGCGCCAGCAGCTTGGACAGGGTCTACTACGAGCAGTACTTC. Translated, it gives CASSLDRVYYEQYF. Full variable domain (rest looked up from reference TRBV5-1 and TRBJ2-7): KAGVTQTPRYLIKTRGQQVTLSCSPISGHRSVSWYQQTPGQGLQFLFEYFSETQRNKGNFPGRFSGRQFSNSRSEMNVSTLELGDSALYLCASSLDRVYYEQYFGPGTRLTVT.

The chain employs TRBV5-6 and TRBJ2-2, with a possible D match to TRBD1 (5 bases). V was shortened by 0 bases and J by 4 bases, with 13 bases between the two germline ends. The CDR3 spans 16 residues. Germline V lookup: CDR1 SGHDT, CDR2 YYEEEE. CDR3 in DNA: TGTGCCAGCAGCTTGGAGGCTATTCAGGGCACCGGGGAGCTGTTTTTT. Encoded protein: CASSLEAIQGTGELFF.

The chain uses TRBV5-8 and TRBJ2-7; 7 nucleotides align to TRBD1. The CDR3 is 15 residues long. V was pared by 1 base and J by 0 bases, with 4 bases of the junction left unmatched. Germline loops: CDR1 SGHTS, CDR2 YDEGEE. Written as DNA, the CDR3 is TGTGCCAGCAGCTTGCATCACAGGGGCTCCTACGAGCAGTACTTC. It is translated as CASSLHHRGSYEQYF. The full variable domain, its missing parts supplied by reference TRBV5-8 and TRBJ2-7, is EAGVTQSPTHLIKTRGQQATLRCSPISGHTSVYWYQQALGLGLQFLLWYDEGEERNRGNFPPRFSGRQFPNYSSELNVNALELEDSALYLCASSLHHRGSYEQYFGPGTRLTVT.

V is TRBV7-4 and J is TRBJ2-5, with TRBD2 matching over 7 bases. Looked up from germline, CDR1 is SGHVT and CDR2 is SQSDAQ. This CDR3 is 16 amino acids long. Trimming removed 4 bases from V and 1 base from J; junction bases left unmatched: 9. DNA of the CDR3: TGTGCCAGCAGCTCGTCAGTCGGGGGGTCCCAAGAGACCCAGTACTTC. It yields the protein CASSSSVGGSQETQYF. Filled out from reference TRBV7-4 and TRBJ2-5, the complete variable domain reads GAGVSQSPRYKVAKRGRDVALRCDSISGHVTLYWYRQTLGQGSEVLTYSQSDAQRDKSGRPSGRFSAERPERSVSTLKIQRTEQGDSAVYLCASSSSVGGSQETQYFGPGTRLLVL.